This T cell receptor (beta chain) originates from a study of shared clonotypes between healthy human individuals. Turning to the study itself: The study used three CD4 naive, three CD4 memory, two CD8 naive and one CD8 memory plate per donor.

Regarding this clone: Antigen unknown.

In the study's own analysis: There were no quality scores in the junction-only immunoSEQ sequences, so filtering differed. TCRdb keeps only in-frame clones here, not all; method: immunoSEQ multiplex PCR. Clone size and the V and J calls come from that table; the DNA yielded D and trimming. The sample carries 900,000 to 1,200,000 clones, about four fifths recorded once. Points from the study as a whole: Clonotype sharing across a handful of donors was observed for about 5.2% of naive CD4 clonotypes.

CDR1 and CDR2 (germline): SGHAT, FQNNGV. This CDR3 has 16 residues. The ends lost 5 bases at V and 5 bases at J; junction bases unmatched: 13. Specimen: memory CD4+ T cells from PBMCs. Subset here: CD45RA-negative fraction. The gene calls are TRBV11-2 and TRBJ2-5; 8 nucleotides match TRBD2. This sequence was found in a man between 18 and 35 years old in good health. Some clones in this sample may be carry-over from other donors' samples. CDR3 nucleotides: TGTGCCAGCAGCGCCGGTAGCGGGATAACTGGCGAGACCCAGTACTTC. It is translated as CASSAGSGITGETQYF.